Shown below are 13 T cell receptor beta chains from a single sample sequenced in a study of somatic mutations in cytotoxic T cells in rheumatoid arthritis. Repertoires were generated with immunoSEQ multiplex PCR, while TCRdb's copy carries only in-frame clones and drops some. This sample has more than 25,000 clones, with roughly four fifths found just once. The specimen was CD8+ T cells sorted from blood. The receptors were gathered from a woman between 18 and 29 years old in good health.

The chain recombines TRBV13 with TRBJ1-1; D may be TRBD1 (5 bases). CDR1 PRHDT and CDR2 FYEKMQ come from the germline V gene (reference sequence). This CDR3 has 12 amino acids. The V end lost 8 bases, the J end lost 1 base, and 8 bases lay between the germline ends. The CDR3 sequence: CASQDRNTEAFF. As DNA, the CDR3 is TGTGCCAGCCAAGACAGGAACACTGAAGCTTTCTTT.

The CDR3 nucleotides read TGTGCCAGCAGCTTAGATGCCCAGGGAGGCAATGAGCAGTTCTTC. Protein sequence: CASSLDAQGGNEQFF. The rearrangement links TRBV7-6 to TRBJ2-1, with TRBD2 as a possible D gene (6 bases). CDR3 length equals 15 residues. V was cut by 1 base and J by 6 bases, with 13 bases left in between. Germline V gene sequence: CDR1 SGHVS, CDR2 FNYEAQ. The entire variable domain, with the rest obtained from reference TRBV7-6 and TRBJ2-1, is as follows: GAGVSQSPRYKVTKRGQDVALRCDPISGHVSLYWYRQALGQGPEFLTYFNYEAQQDKSGLPNDRFSAERPEGSISTLTIQRTEQRDSAMYRCASSLDAQGGNEQFFGPGTRLTVL.

The chain employs TRBV15 and TRBJ2-1; 8 nucleotides align to TRBD2. Germline assignment: CDR1 LNHNV and CDR2 YYDKDF (reference sequence). V gave up 6 bases and J gave up 7 bases; unmatched junction bases: 8. The CDR3 contains 14 residues. CDR3 DNA: TGTGCCACCAGGGCAAGCGGGAGTCAAAATGAGCAGTTCTTC. This encodes CATRASGSQNEQFF.

The chain uses TRBV11-2 and TRBJ2-7; possibly TRBD1 for D (6 bases). The V end was cut by 6 bases, the J end by 2 bases, with 11 bases between. CDR3 length equals 13 residues. CDR1 and CDR2 (germline): SGHAT, FQNNGV. The DNA of the CDR3 is TGTGCCAGCAGTTTTGGGACAACCTACGAGCAGTACGTC. Its translation is CASSFGTTYEQYV.

The chain links TRBV6-1 to TRBJ2-7; tentatively, D is TRBD2 (6 bases). CDR1 and CDR2 (germline): MNHNS, SASEGT. V was shortened by 5 bases and J by 4 bases, with 12 bases between the two germline ends. CDR3 size: 13 residues. The CDR3 nucleotides read TGTGCCAGCAGTTCGGCGGGACCTTACGAGCAGTACTTC. It encodes CASSSAGPYEQYF.

The genes are TRBV4-1 and TRBJ2-7; a weak D match, TRBD2 (5 bases). Trimming took off 2 bases at V and 4 bases at J, with 15 bases between the two ends. The CDR3 contains 15 residues. The V gene's germline CDR1 is MGHRA and CDR2 YSYEKL. This chain's CDR3 is CASSQSRSGGYEQYF. CDR3 in DNA: TGCGCCAGCAGCCAAAGTAGGTCAGGAGGATACGAGCAGTACTTC.

The chain joins TRBV7-9 to TRBJ1-4, with D tentatively TRBD1 (5 bases). CDR3 size: 16 residues. Germline CDR1 reads SEHNR; CDR2 reads FQNEAQ (reference sequence). Trimming pared 4 bases from V and 8 bases from J, leaving 20 bases between. The CDR3 is CASSSSNRGTGEKLFF. DNA of the CDR3: TGTGCCAGCAGCTCCTCCAATCGGGGGACTGGCGAAAAACTGTTTTTT. The whole variable domain, remainder taken from reference TRBV7-9 and TRBJ1-4, is DTGVSQNPRHKITKRGQNVTFRCDPISEHNRLYWYRQTLGQGPEFLTYFQNEAQLEKSRLLSDRFSAERPKGSFSTLEIQRTEQGDSAMYLCASSSSNRGTGEKLFFGSGTQLSVL.

This rearrangement joins TRBV27 to TRBJ1-1; the D gene is possibly TRBD1 (5 bases). V was pared by 5 bases and J by 1 base, with 11 bases between. In germline, CDR1 is MNHEY, CDR2 SMNVEV (reference sequence). The CDR3 is made up of 14 amino acids. The chain's CDR3 is CASSAGLSNTEAFF. The DNA of the CDR3 is TGTGCCAGCAGTGCGGGACTGTCGAACACTGAAGCTTTCTTT.

In its sample, this clone was seen a few times. This chain connects TRBV5-4 to TRBJ1-1; D gene ambiguous. This CDR3 has 13 amino acids. Germline values: CDR1 SGHNT, CDR2 YYREEE (reference sequence). V was trimmed by 4 bases and J by 11 bases, leaving 18 bases between them. This chain's CDR3 is CASSPHTAPVAFF. The CDR3 DNA is TGTGCCAGCAGCCCACATACAGCCCCGGTGGCTTTCTTT.

The chain has TRBV11-1 and TRBJ2-7; 9 nucleotides line up with TRBD1. The CDR3 has 15 amino acids. V shed 7 bases, J shed 2 bases, and the junction held 9 bases outside the gene matches. Germline CDR1 and CDR2: SGHAT and FQDESV (reference sequence). The CDR3 is CASTNPGQGAYEQYF. CDR3 coding DNA: TGTGCCAGCACCAATCCGGGACAGGGCGCCTACGAGCAGTACTTC.

The chain has TRBV28 and TRBJ1-1, with a possible D match to TRBD1 (6 bases). The CDR3 spans 15 residues. Deletions cut 4 bases from V and 3 bases from J, with 15 bases between. Germline-derived CDR1 and CDR2 are MDHEN and SYDVKM. The CDR3 DNA reads TGTGCCAGCAGTTCCCCAGGGGAGAGGGACACTGAAGCTTTCTTT. Protein product: CASSSPGERDTEAFF.

This chain joins TRBV28 and TRBJ2-7; 10 positions agree with TRBD1. The length of the CDR3 is 14 residues. The trim removed 6 bases at V and 4 bases at J, leaving 6 bases unmatched. Germline V gene data show CDR1 as MDHEN and CDR2 as SYDVKM. The DNA for the CDR3 is TGTGCCAGCAGGCCCGACAGGGGGCTTTACGAGCAGTACTTC. Amino acids: CASRPDRGLYEQYF.

The V and J genes are TRBV7-8 and TRBJ1-1; D remains ambiguous. Germline V CDR1 and CDR2: SGHVS, FQNEAQ. This CDR3 spans 14 amino acids. V lost 9 bases and J lost 5, with 19 bases in between. The CDR3 here is CASTRDLGRTEAFF. CDR3 bases: TGTGCCAGTACCCGTGATTTGGGCCGAACTGAAGCTTTCTTT.